Listed below are T cell receptor beta chains from one sample, sequenced in a study of blood T cell repertoires in COVID-19. The assay was immunoSEQ multiplex PCR, and TCRdb's table has in-frame clones only and misses some. The table has about 21,000 clones, approximately 90% seen once. The sequenced material came from peripheral blood. The receptor source for this set is a man between 65 and 85 years old with acute or convalescent COVID-19. Both conserved end residues are part of each CDR3. A D gene is named only where the DNA matches it firmly. Rows may omit the clone size; those that give it use once, few, many or a size class.

CDR3,DNA,size,V,J,D
CASSVGSGHQETQYF,TGTGCCAGCAGCGTAGGTAGCGGGCACCAAGAGACCCAGTACTTC,NA,TRBV9,TRBJ2-5,TRBD2
CSVGTGWNQPQHF,TGCAGCGTTGGGACAGGGTGGAATCAGCCCCAGCATTTT,NA,TRBV29-1,TRBJ1-5,TRBD1
CASSQSGTGASPLHF,TGCGCCAGCAGCCAGTCAGGGACAGGGGCCTCACCCCTCCACTTT,few,TRBV4-3,TRBJ1-6,TRBD1
CASSRQGADQPQHF,TGTGCCAGCTCACGACAGGGGGCAGATCAGCCCCAGCATTTT,NA,TRBV18,TRBJ1-5,TRBD1
CASTPLEGEAYGYTF,TGTGCCAGCACCCCGTTGGAGGGCGAAGCTTATGGCTACACCTTC,NA,TRBV7-9,TRBJ1-2,NA
CASSYSAGFREAYGYTF,TGTGCCAGCAGTTACTCGGCAGGGTTCCGAGAAGCCTATGGCTACACCTTC,NA,TRBV6-2/TRBV6-3,TRBJ1-2,NA
CASSPRAGGGISQEWGYTF,TGTGCCAGCAGCCCTCGGGCAGGGGGTGGTATTAGTCAAGAGTGGGGCTACACCTTC,NA,TRBV9,TRBJ1-2,TRBD1
CASLIQGSNQPQHF,TGTGCCAGCTTAATACAGGGTAGCAATCAGCCCCAGCATTTT,few,TRBV6-6,TRBJ1-5,NA
CASSQRSYEAFF,TGCGCCAGCAGCCAGAGAAGTTATGAAGCTTTCTTT,NA,TRBV4-1,TRBJ1-1,NA
CASSQDRGIAKNIQYF,TGCGCCAGCAGCCAAGATCGAGGGATAGCCAAAAACATTCAGTACTTC,NA,TRBV4-1,TRBJ2-4,NA
CASSVGGRGHFGYTF,TGTGCCAGCAGCGTAGGGGGCAGGGGACATTTTGGCTACACCTTC,NA,TRBV9,TRBJ1-2,NA
CASSYRQGRIEKLFF,TGTGCCAGCAGTTACAGACAGGGGCGGATTGAAAAACTGTTTTTT,NA,TRBV6-6,TRBJ1-4,TRBD1
CASSSPTSGRPYEQYF,TGTGCCAGCAGCTCGCCAACTAGCGGGAGGCCCTACGAGCAGTACTTC,NA,TRBV11-2,TRBJ2-7,TRBD2
CASSFQTESNEQFF,TGTGCCAGCAGTTTCCAGACAGAATCCAATGAGCAGTTCTTC,NA,TRBV27,TRBJ2-1,NA
CASSLSGGNQPQHF,TGTGCCAGCAGCTTAAGTGGCGGAAATCAGCCCCAGCATTTT,NA,TRBV7-9,TRBJ1-5,NA
CASSSRTGGGGEQFF,TGCGCCAGCAGCTCCCGGACAGGGGGCGGGGGTGAGCAGTTCTTC,NA,TRBV5-1,TRBJ2-1,TRBD1
CASSPRLAAAYEQYF,TGTGCCAGCTCACCGAGGCTAGCGGCCGCCTACGAGCAGTACTTC,once,TRBV18,TRBJ2-7,TRBD2
CASSSGDSYNSPLHF,TGTGCCAGCAGCTCCGGAGATTCCTATAATTCACCCCTCCACTTT,NA,TRBV9,TRBJ1-6,NA
CAISGEAGVTHEQYF,TGTGCCATCAGTGGGGAAGCGGGAGTAACTCACGAGCAGTACTTC,NA,TRBV10-3,TRBJ2-7,TRBD2
CASSVGTSGPRFF,TGTGCCAGTAGTGTCGGGACTAGCGGTCCGCGGTTCTTC,NA,TRBV19,TRBJ2-1,TRBD2
CASSFRLAGGGSADTQYF,TGTGCCAGCAGCTTCAGACTAGCGGGAGGGGGGTCAGCAGATACGCAGTATTTT,NA,TRBV13,TRBJ2-3,TRBD2
CASSPLGREEQFF,TGTGCCAGCTCACCCCTAGGCCGGGAGGAGCAGTTCTTC,NA,TRBV18,TRBJ2-1,NA
CASSVEGTTPYNEQFF,TGTGCCAGCAGCGTAGAAGGGACTACCCCTTACAATGAGCAGTTCTTC,NA,TRBV9,TRBJ2-1,TRBD2
CASSRDRENIGELFF,TGTGCCAGCTCACGAGACAGGGAAAACATCGGGGAGCTGTTTTTT,NA,TRBV18,TRBJ2-2,TRBD1
CASSFPGENQPQHF,TGTGCCAGCAGCTTCCCAGGGGAAAATCAGCCCCAGCATTTT,NA,TRBV7-9,TRBJ1-5,NA
CAGRTANTGELFF,TGTGCCGGCCGGACAGCGAACACCGGGGAGCTGTTTTTT,once,TRBV6-5,TRBJ2-2,NA
CAHGGPNTGELFF,TGTGCACATGGAGGGCCGAACACCGGGGAGCTGTTTTTT,NA,TRBV6-5,TRBJ2-2,NA
CASSLVQGLGLMNTEAFF,TGTGCCAGCAGCTTAGTTCAGGGATTGGGACTGATGAACACTGAAGCTTTCTTT,NA,TRBV7-2,TRBJ1-1,NA
CASSLDGTDSGNTIYF,TGCGCCAGCAGCTTGGACGGGACAGACTCTGGAAACACCATATATTTT,NA,TRBV5-1,TRBJ1-3,TRBD1
CASSPGQLNTIYF,TGTGCCAGCAGCCCAGGACAGCTAAACACCATATATTTT,NA,TRBV11-2,TRBJ1-3,NA
CASSPTGLQETQYF,TGTGCCAGCAGCCCAACGGGGTTACAAGAGACCCAGTACTTC,NA,TRBV7-3,TRBJ2-5,NA
CASSFDGGSSGNTIYF,TGTGCCAGCAGCTTTGACGGAGGGAGCTCTGGAAACACCATATATTTT,NA,TRBV7-2,TRBJ1-3,NA
CASSESQGRQPQHF,TGTGCCAGCAGTGAATCCCAAGGGAGGCAGCCCCAGCATTTT,NA,TRBV2,TRBJ1-5,NA
CASSSQGHTDTQYF,TGTGCCAGCAGCTCTCAGGGACACACAGATACGCAGTATTTT,NA,TRBV7-3,TRBJ2-3,NA
CASSEGLAGRLGYNEQFF,TGTGCCAGCAGCGAGGGACTAGCGGGCCGACTAGGGTACAATGAGCAGTTCTTC,NA,TRBV9,TRBJ2-1,TRBD2
CASSLLGGGPAEAFF,TGTGCCAGCAGTTTATTAGGGGGTGGTCCAGCTGAAGCTTTCTTT,NA,TRBV28,TRBJ1-1,NA
CASSQVRGRPYEQYF,TGCGCCAGCAGCCAAGTTCGGGGTAGGCCCTACGAGCAGTACTTC,NA,TRBV4-3,TRBJ2-7,NA
CASSLDEVRSGNTIYF,TGCGCCAGCAGCTTGGACGAGGTTCGCTCTGGAAACACCATATATTTT,few,TRBV5-1,TRBJ1-3,NA
CASSGVRTSGSPYNEQFF,TGTGCCAGTAGTGGGGTTCGGACTAGCGGGAGTCCCTACAATGAGCAGTTCTTC,NA,TRBV19,TRBJ2-1,TRBD2
CASSLAQGAFYGYTF,TGTGCCAGCAGCTTAGCGCAGGGGGCCTTCTATGGCTACACCTTC,NA,TRBV7-2,TRBJ1-2,TRBD1
CASSTGLMNTEAFF,TGTGCCAGCAGTACGGGACTCATGAACACTGAAGCTTTCTTT,NA,TRBV7-9,TRBJ1-1,NA
CASSPRTGGSYEQYF,TGTGCCAGCTCACCTCGGACAGGGGGGTCCTACGAGCAGTACTTC,NA,TRBV18,TRBJ2-7,TRBD1
CASSIGTASYEQYF,TGTGCCAGTAGTATTGGGACAGCATCCTACGAGCAGTACTTC,NA,TRBV19,TRBJ2-7,TRBD1
CASSLVYRFNYGYTF,TGTGCCAGCAGTTTAGTCTACAGATTTAACTATGGCTACACCTTC,few,TRBV28,TRBJ1-2,NA
CASSQGWGGDTQYF,TGTGCCAGCAGCCAGGGATGGGGGGGTGATACGCAGTATTTT,few,TRBV3-1/TRBV3-2,TRBJ2-3,TRBD2
CASSLFTQGVNSPLHF,TGTGCCAGCAGCCTCTTTACACAGGGGGTTAATTCACCCCTCCACTTT,NA,TRBV5-5,TRBJ1-6,TRBD1
CASSQDSSGFSGELFF,TGTGCCAGCAGCCAAGATAGTTCAGGGTTCTCCGGGGAGCTGTTTTTT,NA,TRBV4-2,TRBJ2-2,NA